This T cell receptor (beta chain) came from a study of blood T cells in healthy people across ages. Study results and limitations: Donors of long life had a larger count of naive CD4+ cells and greater diversity than aged donors.

A sample-barcoded 5' primer and a J-beta primer mix were used in a second PCR of about 7 to 12 cycles. Each cDNA molecule was tagged by a template-switch adaptor with 12 random nucleotides. Samples each returned at least 2.5 million CDR3-containing paired-end reads. Each CDR3 protein is one row after TCRdb ran MiXCR on the 5' RACE reads. Of fewer than 2,000,000 distinct CDR3 sequences detected, roughly two fifths appear once; the ten largest clones hold approximately 22%. As for this clonotype: Its antigen is currently unknown. At one of its ends the junction is not consistent with the germline gene, which may arise from a read error.

The CDR3 is made up of 18 amino acids. Looked up from germline, CDR1 is ENHRY and CDR2 is SYGVKD. The chain carries TRBV10-3 and TRBJ2-2; TRBD2 matches at 8 bases. What was sequenced was blood. The sequence came from a human donor in good health. CDR3 DNA sequence: TGTGCCGTCAGTGACAAAAGGAGCGGGGGAGCGAACACCGGGGAGCTGTTTTTT. Its translation: CAVSDKRSGGANTGELFF.